Sequencing of this T cell receptor (beta chain) was carried out in a study of OX40 agonist ivuxolimab in advanced cancers. The wider study: Antecedent anti-PD-1, anti-PD-L1 or anti-CTLA-4 therapy was permissible, with roughly 36% having received some. Study-level points and caveats: On average, CD8+ T cells had more expanded clones than CD4+. Among the lowest peripheral clonal expansion occurred in 0.1-3.0 mg/kg partial responders.

Produced via immunoSEQ multiplex PCR; TCRdb's table is partial and in-frame only. The sample carries about 56,000 clones, 83% recorded once. In germline, CDR1 is MNHEY, CDR2 SMNVEV (reference sequence). The V and J ends lost 2 bases and 2 bases, in that order; junction bases with no gene match: 5. This CDR3 is 15 amino acids long. As concerns this clone: What it binds is not known.

Source: CD4+ or CD8+ T cells sorted from blood, taken in a trial of the OX40 agonist ivuxolimab. The clonotype comes from an adult with an advanced solid tumor such as melanoma, head and neck, liver or kidney cancer. V gene TRBV27 combines with J gene TRBJ2-7; 8 bases agree with TRBD1. The CDR3 here is CASSLKRDRTYEQYF. CDR3 in DNA: TGTGCCAGCAGTTTAAAACGGGACAGGACCTACGAGCAGTACTTC.